This TCR beta chain was sequenced during a study of control samples from healthy donors and cancer patients. Here immunoSEQ multiplex PCR was the method, and the copy in TCRdb shows in-frame clones only, minus some. The sample shows 80,000 to 100,000 clones, 88% of them seen only once. CDR3 length equals 13 residues. V was clipped by 10 bases and J by 4 bases, with 16 bases between them. CDR1 and CDR2 (germline): MDHEN, SYDVKM. The rearrangement uses TRBV28 and TRBJ2-5, with D maybe TRBD1 (5 bases). This receptor was obtained from a man aged 25-40 years in good health. The sequenced material came from blood. CDR3 bases: TGTGCCACCAGAGTAGGGGCCGGAGAGACCCAGTACTTC. This encodes CATRVGAGETQYF.